The rows below give T cell receptor beta chains drawn from one sample of a study of OX40 agonist ivuxolimab in advanced cancers. Here immunoSEQ multiplex PCR was the method, and the copy in TCRdb shows in-frame clones only, minus some. In the table there are 83,000 or so clones, around 84% of which are singletons. The sequences come from CD4+ or CD8+ T cells sorted from blood, collected in a trial of the OX40 agonist ivuxolimab. The receptors come from an adult with an advanced solid tumor such as melanoma, head and neck, liver or kidney cancer. CDR3s include the opening cysteine and the closing phenylalanine or tryptophan. A D gene is named only where the DNA matches it firmly.

>TRBV6-6|TRBD2
CASSYLGTSEFNEQYF
>TRBV7-9|.
CASSDTSSNSPLHF
>TRBV9|.
CASSVEVEDYGYTF
>TRBV5-4|.
CASSLGLVVPDTQYF
>TRBV2|TRBD1
CATRTGGGNEQFF
>TRBV4-1|.
CASSQRSTVLVAKNIQYF
>TRBV7-9|.
CASNPIVGGGNTIYF
>TRBV6-1|TRBD1
CAAGQGLSYGYTF
>TRBV4-1|.
CASSQDPTGESGYTF
>TRBV11-2|.
CASSASKRNNEQFF
>TRBV7-2|.
CASRLDLAKNIQYF
>TRBV7-9|.
CASSRRGAQETQYF
>TRBV7-3|TRBD1
CASSTPGQGVTGELFF
>TRBV2|.
CASSRQVYTEAFF
>TRBV19|.
CASSHGGGHRTEAFF
>TRBV11-2|TRBD1
CASSLGGQSQETQYF
>TRBV11-2|.
CASSLRTFNTEAFF
>TRBV7-6|.
CASSLGNLESYEQYF
>TRBV5-1|.
CASSLEGRGDEQFF
>TRBV7-9|.
CATLGSGGAKGEQYF
>TRBV2|.
CASVLGLGVTTNEKLFF
>TRBV6-5|TRBD1
CASSYKGAGNQPQHF
>TRBV5-4|TRBD1
CASSLNRGLNEQYF
>TRBV7-8|.
CASSPPGVGYSYTF
>TRBV6-6|.
CASSQFGSLNSPLHF
>TRBV15|TRBD2
CATSSGLAGGYNEQFF
>TRBV7-9|TRBD1
CASSSGNRGRLDGYTF
>TRBV19|.
CASSGGSNQPQHF
>TRBV30|TRBD1
CAWSAGQGFYEQYF
>TRBV7-9|.
CASSLESSGGTDTQYF
>TRBV5-6|.
CASSRPGANYEQYF
>TRBV5-8|.
CASSFRASGAADTQYF
>TRBV2|.
CASSLVKETQYF
>TRBV7-8|.
CASTHRNNSPLHF
>TRBV18|.
CASSPIGYSGANVLTF
>TRBV6-5|.
CASSYSSQVGLGEQYF
>TRBV27|.
CASRRDQAYEQYF
>TRBV6-5|.
CASSYSRGPNQPQHF
>TRBV6-5|.
CASSSGGEDDEKLFF
>TRBV25-1|.
CASSESFGNEQFF
>TRBV27|.
CASSSLVRQRRLPYEQYF
>TRBV19|TRBD1
CASSIDQTGEDYGYTF
>TRBV4-2|TRBD1
CASSQDGQGASPNEKLFF
>TRBV6-5|.
CASFLAGRQGTEAFF
>TRBV5-1|.
CASRPWGAGTEAFF
>TRBV19|.
CASSLRITQPQHF
>TRBV27|TRBD2
CASSRLATYNEQFF
>TRBV11-1|TRBD2
CASSKLANQETQYF
>TRBV10-1|TRBD1
CASSEGGQGGGQPQHF
>TRBV5-1|TRBD1
CASSLRTGQKQPQHF
>TRBV7-6|.
CASSLRLGTRETQYF
>TRBV25-1|.
CASSAPRGGGDTEAFF
>TRBV6-5|.
CASSYSKQGSYEQYF
>TRBV6-6|.
CASSYGGVGYTF